Listed below are T cell receptor beta chains from one sample, sequenced in a study of CD8 T cells in ankylosing spondylitis. TCRdb itself ran the 5' RACE reads through MiXCR, one entry per CDR3 protein. The repertoire has 250,000 to 350,000 distinct CDR3 sequences, less than 25% of them found once; the top ten carry under 4%. Sequences were obtained from blood, either unsorted or a sorted T cell fraction (not recorded which). The receptors stem from a female donor with ankylosing spondylitis or in good health (not recorded which). The CDR3 runs from the conserved cysteine through the conserved F or W. A D gene is named only where the DNA matches it firmly.

>TRBJ2-1|TRBD1|17|TRBV4-1
CASSFRDRSALTNEQFF
>TRBJ2-7|TRBD1|15|TRBV7-2
CASSLPGTGRYEQYF
>TRBJ2-3|NA|16|TRBV29-1
CSVDPLYTGGTDTQYF
>TRBJ2-2|NA|17|TRBV19
CASRARPRLGVTGELFF
>TRBJ2-7|NA|16|TRBV20-1
CSALPGVKKSLYEQYF
>TRBJ2-3|TRBD2|16|TRBV5-1
CASSLVLAGDTDTQYF
>TRBJ1-2|TRBD1|13|TRBV12-3/TRBV12-4
CASSWTGGRGYTF
>TRBJ2-1|TRBD2|18|TRBV6-1
CASSGIPRLAGGGNEQFF
>TRBJ2-3|TRBD2|14|TRBV20-1
CSALAGRGTDTQYF
>TRBJ2-1|NA|13|TRBV7-2
CASSFLWANEQFF
>TRBJ2-1|NA|16|TRBV4-1
CASSQERGGPYNEQFF
>TRBJ2-3|NA|14|TRBV7-2
CASSPRSSLDTQYF
>TRBJ2-1|NA|11|TRBV2
CASSVYRVEFF
>TRBJ1-1|NA|14|TRBV19
CASSMAALNTEAFF
>TRBJ2-1|TRBD1|15|TRBV7-2
CASSPQGQGNNEQFF
>TRBJ1-2|NA|14|TRBV7-2
CASSFTGTPLERTF
>TRBJ2-6|TRBD1|17|TRBV5-1
CASSGPGQGSGANVLTF
>TRBJ1-1|NA|12|TRBV20-1
CSAREAAPRAFF
>TRBJ2-6|NA|16|TRBV29-1
CSVEDPTNSGANVLTF
>TRBJ1-2|NA|11|TRBV5-1
CASGSSGGYTF
>TRBJ1-2|NA|13|TRBV20-1
CSARNRATYGYTF
>TRBJ2-7|NA|14|TRBV5-1
CASSLAPRWDEQYF
>TRBJ2-7|TRBD2|13|TRBV20-1
CSADTWGGYEQYF
>TRBJ2-1|TRBD2|14|TRBV20-1
CSAGGLADINEQFF
>TRBJ2-3|TRBD2|15|TRBV20-1
CSARDPAGVRDTQYF
>TRBJ2-5|NA|12|TRBV20-1
CSAISAVETQYF
>TRBJ2-7|TRBD1|15|TRBV12-3/TRBV12-4
CASSFGQGMTYEQYF
>TRBJ2-1|TRBD1|13|TRBV20-1
CSAPRQGRNEQFF
>TRBJ2-7|TRBD1|16|TRBV10-3
CAISESYRGLSYEQYF
>TRBJ1-1|TRBD1|15|TRBV12-5
CASGLRTGKDTEAFF
>TRBJ2-7|TRBD1|14|TRBV10-3
CAISGTGTAYEQYF
>TRBJ2-7|NA|15|TRBV7-3
CASSLQPGPSYEQYF
>TRBJ1-5|TRBD1|14|TRBV10-3
CAISGQGGNQPQHF
>TRBJ2-3|NA|15|TRBV28
CASSLPGRSTDTQYF
>TRBJ2-7|NA|12|TRBV20-1
CSASPQDYEQYF
>TRBJ2-3|NA|15|TRBV20-1
CSARDSSLGGDTQYF
>TRBJ1-5|NA|14|TRBV20-1
CSAKVVTGNQPQHF